This T cell receptor beta chain was captured by sequencing in a study of cytomegalovirus exposure and HLA in healthy donors. Study context: Unique TCRs from HLA-typed donors, approximately 80 million of them, were held in an early data release.

The V gene lost 4 bases and the J gene lost 6 bases, with 20 bases spanning the gap. The CDR3 length is 16 residues. Whole-study results and caveats: TCR beta sequences numbering 16,951 were associated with HLA alleles at 0.05 false discovery rate in a later analysis. Presence/absence results assume similar sequencing depth per donor, which may not hold. In a later analysis, parvovirus B19, influenza, CMV and Epstein-Barr virus appeared linked to several top co-occurrence clusters.

This clone was seen a single time. Its antigen remains unknown. It was with 60 Vbeta and 13 Jbeta primers that the PCR ran. Clones were sequenced by immunoSEQ multiplex PCR, and TCRdb holds only the in-frame ones, with some missing. The data contain some 150,000 clones, 87% of them singletons. The source is a woman aged 25 to 39 in good health and CMV-seronegative. Source material: PBMCs. The gene calls are TRBV5-3 and TRBJ1-5; perhaps TRBD1 as D (5 bases). TRBV5-3 belongs to the ORF category, with a function that is uncertain. Here the CDR3 DNA reads TGTGCCAGAAGCCTGAACCCTGGGGGGAGGTGTCAGCCCCAGCATTTT. This encodes CARSLNPGGRCQPQHF.